The clone carrying this T cell receptor (beta chain) appeared a few times. As yet, its antigen is unknown. The data were obtained in a study of T cells in Graves' hyperthyroidism and ophthalmopathy. Regarding the study as a whole: The model foresaw ophthalmopathy a median roughly 6.6 months prior to onset. Most thyroid clonotypes expanded above 0.001 appeared in blood too.

Authors of the study amplified TCR beta CDR3 regions from RNA transcripts. First-round RT-PCR with HTBI primers amplified the TCR CDR3 region. A single record per CDR3 protein comes from TCRdb applying MiXCR to the multiplex PCR reads. The sample holds 270,000 or so distinct CDR3 sequences; roughly 15% are singletons and the top ten take 30% to 35%. Every diagnosis used clinical symptoms, serum thyroxine and TRAb, thyroid ultrasound and orbital computed tomography. The sequence derives from a woman between 50 and 59 years old with Graves' hyperthyroidism that later progressed to Graves' ophthalmopathy. The sample was blood.

The DNA for the CDR3 is TGTGCCAGCAGCCTGAGTTGGGGGGAGCCCCAGCATTTT. Its translation is CASSLSWGEPQHF. V usage is TRBV7-2 and J usage is TRBJ1-5; maybe TRBD1 (5 bases). The ends were cut back, 5 bases at V and 8 bases at J, with 13 bases in the middle. Germline lookup yields CDR1 SGHTA and CDR2 FQGNSA. The CDR3 length is 13 residues.